Detailed here is one T cell receptor (beta chain). The record originates from a study of blood T cell repertoires in COVID-19. Study details: The cDNA or gDNA used as material had been derived from T cells, B-cell-depleted T cells, or PBMCs.

Authors' analysis steps: Estimated nucleated cell counts came from reference gene primer amplification. This table comes from immunoSEQ multiplex PCR, and its TCRdb copy is limited to in-frame clones, with some not included. V and J calls and clone size are given by that table; D and trimming were obtained from the DNA. The data show approximately 300,000 clones, over 85% seen once. The CDR3 has 15 residues. The junction had 8 bases not matched to a gene; V was cut back by 6 bases and J by 7 bases. Germline V CDR1 and CDR2: SGHTA, FQGTGA. Two consecutive negative NP/OP PCR tests, clearance, or resolved symptoms defined Cohort 3 recovery.

V and J are TRBV7-3 and TRBJ1-4; 10 bases agree with TRBD1. The clonotype was recovered from a man aged 55 to 69 who had recovered from COVID-19. Sample: PBMCs or T cells enriched from blood (not recorded which). The chain's CDR3 is CASREPTGGTEKLFF. In DNA, the CDR3 is TGTGCCAGCAGGGAGCCGACAGGGGGCACTGAAAAACTGTTTTTT.